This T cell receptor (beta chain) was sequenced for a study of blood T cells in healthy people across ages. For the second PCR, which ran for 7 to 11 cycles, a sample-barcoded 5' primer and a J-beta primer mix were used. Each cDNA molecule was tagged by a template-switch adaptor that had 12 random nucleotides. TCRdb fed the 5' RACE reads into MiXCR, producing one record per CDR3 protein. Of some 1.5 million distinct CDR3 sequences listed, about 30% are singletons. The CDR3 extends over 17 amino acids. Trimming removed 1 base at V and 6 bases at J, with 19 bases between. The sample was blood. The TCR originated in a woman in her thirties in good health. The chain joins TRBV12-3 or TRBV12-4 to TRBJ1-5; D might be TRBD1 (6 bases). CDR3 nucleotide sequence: TGTGCCAGCAGTTTAGGAGTTAATACAGGGAAGGGTCAGCCCCAGCATTTT. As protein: CASSLGVNTGKGQPQHF.